These 14 T cell receptor beta chains came from one sample sequenced in a study of blood T cell repertoires in COVID-19. The table came from immunoSEQ multiplex PCR; TCRdb's copy has only in-frame clones and leaves some out. Here the sample spans about 110,000 clones, about 85% being singletons. Specimen: peripheral blood. Receptors were obtained from a woman between 70 and 85 years old with acute or convalescent COVID-19.

The chain carries TRBV6-1 and TRBJ2-7; 10 bases align to TRBD1. This CDR3 contains 19 residues. J gave up 5 bases and V 0 bases, and 16 bases lay outside the gene matches. Germline V gives CDR1 MNHNS, CDR2 SASEGT. This CDR3 reads CASSEASHIVTGGQNEQYF. The CDR3 DNA sequence: TGTGCCAGCAGTGAAGCGTCACATATTGTGACAGGGGGCCAGAACGAGCAGTACTTC.

This clone was seen a single time. The V and J genes are TRBV6-5 and TRBJ1-3; D is unresolved. CDR3 length equals 11 residues. V lost 8 bases, J lost 4 bases, and 6 bases lay in between. Germline V CDR1 and CDR2: MNHEY, SVGAGI. CDR3 residues: CASYSGNTIYF. CDR3 bases: TGTGCCAGCTACAGCGGAAACACCATATATTTT.

The chain combines TRBV7-2 with TRBJ1-1, with a possible D match to TRBD1 (5 bases). CDR1 SGHTA and CDR2 FQGNSA come from the germline V gene. CDR3 length: 15 residues. V was cut by 4 bases and J by 3 bases, with 15 bases left in between. CDR3 loop: CASSWRGGGDTEAFF. In nucleotides, the CDR3 is TGTGCCAGCAGCTGGCGGGGCGGAGGCGACACTGAAGCTTTCTTT.

The chain joins TRBV5-1 to TRBJ2-3, with 9 nucleotides matching TRBD2. V was clipped by 0 bases and J by 6 bases; unmatched bases: 8. This CDR3 region has 16 residues. CDR1 is SGHRS and CDR2 is YFSETQ in the germline V gene. CDR3 in DNA: TGCGCCAGCAGCTTGGGGTGGACTAGCGACGAGGATACGCAGTATTTT. It yields the protein CASSLGWTSDEDTQYF.

This rearrangement joins TRBV9 to TRBJ1-5; D perhaps matches TRBD1 (5 bases). V was shortened by 0 bases and J by 3 bases, with 7 bases between the two germline ends. The CDR3 runs 14 residues. Germline-derived CDR1 and CDR2 are SGDLS and YYNGEE. Written as DNA, the CDR3 is TGTGCCAGCAGCGTAGGACAGATCAATCAGCCCCAGCATTTT. Translated: CASSVGQINQPQHF.

This chain uses TRBV30 with TRBJ1-2, with D hard to call. V gave up 4 bases and J gave up 5 bases, with 11 bases separating them. The CDR3 sequence is 12 residues long. Germline loops: CDR1 GTSNPN, CDR2 SVGIG (reference sequence). CDR3 DNA: TGTGCCTGGATACGGGAACGGTATGGCTACACCTTC. Translating it yields CAWIRERYGYTF.

This chain joins TRBV29-1 and TRBJ2-5; weak D call: TRBD1 (6 bases). From germline, CDR1 is SQVTM and CDR2 ANQGSEA. V was clipped by 5 bases and J by 2 bases, with 9 bases between them. The CDR3 length is 12 residues. Written as DNA, the CDR3 is TGCAGCGTTTTCAGGGGTCAAGAGACCCAGTACTTC. Translated, it gives CSVFRGQETQYF.

This chain connects TRBV7-3 to TRBJ2-4, with a weak D call TRBD2 (5 bases). The V end lost 3 bases, the J end lost 8 bases, and 14 bases lay between the germline ends. The CDR3 contains 14 residues. Per germline, CDR1 SGHTA and CDR2 FQGTGA. CDR3 loop: CASSLNQVGDIQYF. In DNA, the CDR3 is TGTGCCAGCAGCTTGAATCAGGTCGGGGACATTCAGTACTTC.

This chain uses TRBV11-3 with TRBJ2-1; possibly TRBD2 for D (5 bases). Germline-derived CDR1 and CDR2 are SGHNT and YENEEA. The CDR3 runs 13 residues. V was clipped by 5 bases and J by 7 bases, with 12 bases between them. The DNA of the CDR3 is TGTGCCAGCAGCCCCGGGGTAACTAATGAGCAGTTCTTC. Translating gives CASSPGVTNEQFF.

The chain carries TRBV3-1 (or the pseudogene TRBV3-2) and TRBJ2-1, with D perhaps TRBD2 (6 bases). Germline V CDR1 and CDR2: LGHDT, YNNKEL (reference sequence). V shed 1 base and J shed 8 bases, with 18 bases lying between them. The CDR3 has 16 amino acids. The CDR3 sequence: CASSQVRGGPSDEQFF. The CDR3 DNA sequence: TGTGCCAGCAGCCAAGTGCGGGGCGGCCCTTCGGATGAGCAGTTCTTC.

The CDR3 nucleotides read TGCGCCAGCAGCCGAGGGGGCGGGGAGCTGTTTTTT. Its translation is CASSRGGGELFF. The chain couples TRBV5-1 to TRBJ2-2; D might be TRBD1 (6 bases). The germline V and J ends were trimmed by 4 bases and 7 bases, with 8 bases remaining between them. Germline values: CDR1 SGHRS, CDR2 YFSETQ. The CDR3 runs to 12 residues.

This chain connects TRBV3-1 (or the pseudogene TRBV3-2) to TRBJ2-7; 8 bases line up with TRBD1. V shed 4 bases and J 7 bases; nucleotides not matched to a gene: 18. The V gene's germline CDR1 is LGHDT and CDR2 YNNKEL (reference sequence). The CDR3 sequence is 17 residues long. CDR3 residues: CASSRQLGPTGGREQYF. CDR3 coding DNA: TGTGCCAGCAGCCGTCAATTGGGGCCCACAGGGGGGAGGGAGCAGTACTTC.

The chain has TRBV19 and TRBJ2-3, with 12 bases identical to TRBD2. Per germline, CDR1 LNHDA and CDR2 SQIVND (reference sequence). After removal of 1 base from V and 5 bases from J, the junction contained 7 bases not matched to a gene. The CDR3 is made up of 17 amino acids. The CDR3 sequence: CASSIGQTSGSGDTQYF. The CDR3 DNA follows: TGTGCCAGTAGTATAGGCCAGACTAGCGGGAGTGGAGATACGCAGTATTTT.

This sequence joins TRBV6-5 and TRBJ2-3, with 9 bases fitting TRBD2. There are 15 residues in the CDR3. Germline lookup yields CDR1 MNHEY and CDR2 SVGAGI. Trimming removed 8 bases from V and 2 bases from J; junction bases left unmatched: 8. The CDR3 DNA reads TGTGCCAGCGGCCCCAGCGGGGGGTCCACAGATACGCAGTATTTT. It translates to CASGPSGGSTDTQYF.